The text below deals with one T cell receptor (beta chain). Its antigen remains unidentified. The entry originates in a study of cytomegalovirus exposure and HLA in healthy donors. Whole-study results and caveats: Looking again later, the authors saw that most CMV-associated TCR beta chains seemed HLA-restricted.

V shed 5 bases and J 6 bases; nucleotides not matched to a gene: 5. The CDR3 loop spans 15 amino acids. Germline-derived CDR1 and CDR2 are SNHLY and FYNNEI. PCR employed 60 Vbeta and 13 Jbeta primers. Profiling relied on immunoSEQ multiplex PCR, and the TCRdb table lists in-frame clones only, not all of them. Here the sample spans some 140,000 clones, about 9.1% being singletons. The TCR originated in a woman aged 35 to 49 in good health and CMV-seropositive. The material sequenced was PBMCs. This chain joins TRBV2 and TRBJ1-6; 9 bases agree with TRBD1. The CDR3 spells CASSPLTGGNSPLHF. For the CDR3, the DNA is TGTGCCAGCAGTCCCCTGACAGGGGGTAATTCACCCCTCCACTTT.